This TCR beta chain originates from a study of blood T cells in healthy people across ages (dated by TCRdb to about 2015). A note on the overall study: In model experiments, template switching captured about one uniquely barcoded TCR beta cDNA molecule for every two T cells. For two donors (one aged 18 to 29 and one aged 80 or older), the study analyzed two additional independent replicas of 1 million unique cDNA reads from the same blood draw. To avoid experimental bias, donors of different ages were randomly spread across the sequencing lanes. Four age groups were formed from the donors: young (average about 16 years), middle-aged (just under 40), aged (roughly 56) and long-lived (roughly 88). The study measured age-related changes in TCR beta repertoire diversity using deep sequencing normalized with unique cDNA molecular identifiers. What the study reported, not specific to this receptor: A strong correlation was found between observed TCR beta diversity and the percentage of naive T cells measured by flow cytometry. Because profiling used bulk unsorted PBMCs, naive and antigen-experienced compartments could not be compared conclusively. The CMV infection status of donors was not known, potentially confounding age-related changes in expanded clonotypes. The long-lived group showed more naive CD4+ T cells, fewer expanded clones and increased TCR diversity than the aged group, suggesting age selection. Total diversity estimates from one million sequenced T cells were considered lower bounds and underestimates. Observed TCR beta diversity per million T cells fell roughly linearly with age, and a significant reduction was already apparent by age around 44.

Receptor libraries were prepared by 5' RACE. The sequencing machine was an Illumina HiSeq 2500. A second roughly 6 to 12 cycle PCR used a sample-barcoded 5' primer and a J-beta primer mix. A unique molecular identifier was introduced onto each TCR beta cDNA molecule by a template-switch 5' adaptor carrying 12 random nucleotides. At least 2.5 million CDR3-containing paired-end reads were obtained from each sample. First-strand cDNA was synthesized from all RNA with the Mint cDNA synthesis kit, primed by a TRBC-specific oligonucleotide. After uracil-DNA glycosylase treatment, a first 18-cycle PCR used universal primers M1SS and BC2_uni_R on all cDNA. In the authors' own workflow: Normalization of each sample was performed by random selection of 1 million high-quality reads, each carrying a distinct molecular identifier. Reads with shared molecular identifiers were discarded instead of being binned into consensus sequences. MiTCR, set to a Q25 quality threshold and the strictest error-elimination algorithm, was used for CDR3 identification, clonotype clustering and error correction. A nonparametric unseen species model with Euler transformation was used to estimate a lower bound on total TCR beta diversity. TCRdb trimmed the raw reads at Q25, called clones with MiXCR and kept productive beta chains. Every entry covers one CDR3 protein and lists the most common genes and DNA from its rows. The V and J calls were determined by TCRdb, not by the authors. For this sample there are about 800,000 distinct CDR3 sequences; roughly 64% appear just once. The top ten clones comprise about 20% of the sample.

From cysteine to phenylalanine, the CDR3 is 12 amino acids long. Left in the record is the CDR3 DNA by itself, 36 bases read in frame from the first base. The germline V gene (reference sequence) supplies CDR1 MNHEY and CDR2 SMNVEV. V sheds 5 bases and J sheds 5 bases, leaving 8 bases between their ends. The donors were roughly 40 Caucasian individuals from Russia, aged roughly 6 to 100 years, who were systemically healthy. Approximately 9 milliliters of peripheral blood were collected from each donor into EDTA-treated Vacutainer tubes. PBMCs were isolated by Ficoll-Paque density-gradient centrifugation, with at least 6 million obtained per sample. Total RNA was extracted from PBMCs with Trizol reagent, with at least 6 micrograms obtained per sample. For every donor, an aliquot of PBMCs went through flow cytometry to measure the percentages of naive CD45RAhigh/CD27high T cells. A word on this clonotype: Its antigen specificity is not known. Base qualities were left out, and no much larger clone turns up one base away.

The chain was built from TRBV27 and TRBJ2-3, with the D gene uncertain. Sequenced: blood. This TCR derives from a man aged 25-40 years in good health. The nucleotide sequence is TGTGCCAGCAGTCCAGACGTAGATACGCAGTATTTT. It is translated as CASSPDVDTQYF.